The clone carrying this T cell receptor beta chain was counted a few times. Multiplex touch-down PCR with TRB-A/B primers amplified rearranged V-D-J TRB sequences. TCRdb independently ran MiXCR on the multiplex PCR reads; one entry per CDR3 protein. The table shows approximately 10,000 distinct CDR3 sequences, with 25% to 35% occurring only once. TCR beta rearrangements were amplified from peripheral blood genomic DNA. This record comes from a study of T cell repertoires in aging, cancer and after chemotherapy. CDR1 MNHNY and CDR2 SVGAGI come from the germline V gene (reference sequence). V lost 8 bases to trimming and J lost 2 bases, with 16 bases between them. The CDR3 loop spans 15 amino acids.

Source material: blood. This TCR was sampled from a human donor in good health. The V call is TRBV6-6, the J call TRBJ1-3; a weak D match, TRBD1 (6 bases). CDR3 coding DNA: TGTGCCAGCTGGGGGGGAGGGGGACCTGGAAACACCATATATTTT. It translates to CASWGGGGPGNTIYF.